These 32 T cell receptor beta chains came from one sample sequenced in a study of shared clonotypes between healthy human individuals. Naive CD8 cells were CD45RO-negative, positively selected for CCR7, excluding terminally differentiated effector memory CD45RA+ cells. Clones were read by immunoSEQ multiplex PCR, and TCRdb kept only the in-frame ones, dropping some. The repertoire holds about 680,000 clones, with about 92% as singletons. The sequencing sample was made of naive CD8+ T cells sorted from blood. These receptors were obtained from a man aged 25-45 years in good health.

The chain links TRBV11-2 to TRBJ2-3; D gene ambiguous. Trimming took 2 bases from V and 5 from J, leaving 5 bases between them. Germline CDR1 is SGHAT and CDR2 is FQNNGV. This CDR3 is 12 amino acids long. The CDR3 bases are TGTGCCAGCAGCTTATTCCTAGATACGCAGTATTTT. Translating gives CASSLFLDTQYF. The complete variable domain, with remaining parts taken from reference TRBV11-2 and TRBJ2-3, reads EAGVAQSPRYKIIEKRQSVAFWCNPISGHATLYWYQQILGQGPKLLIQFQNNGVVDDSQLPKDRFSAERLKGVDSTLKIQPAKLEDSAVYLCASSLFLDTQYFGPGTRLTVL.

Ten or more counts support this clone. This chain links TRBV4-3 with TRBJ1-5; possibly TRBD1 for D (6 bases). The germline CDR1 and CDR2 sequences are LGHNA and YSLEER. The CDR3 runs to 15 residues. Trimming pared 0 bases from V and 5 bases from J, leaving 11 bases between. CDR3: CASSQDGQGYQPQHF. In nucleotides, the CDR3 is TGCGCCAGCAGCCAAGATGGGCAGGGGTATCAGCCCCAGCATTTT.

The chain combines TRBV6-5 with TRBJ2-1; D might be TRBD2 (6 bases). Germline assignment: CDR1 MNHEY and CDR2 SVGAGI. This CDR3 is built from 15 residues. V lost 7 bases and J lost 5, with 18 bases in between. CDR3 sequence: CASTPSGVTHNEQFF. DNA for the CDR3: TGTGCCAGCACCCCCTCGGGGGTTACTCACAATGAGCAGTTCTTC.

This clone was counted a single time. This rearrangement joins TRBV27 to TRBJ2-3, with D unclear. The germline V and J ends were trimmed by 5 bases and 0 bases, with 9 bases remaining between them. This CDR3 contains 14 residues. Germline CDR1 reads MNHEY; CDR2 reads SMNVEV (reference sequence). CDR3 loop: CASSTSFSTDTQYF. The CDR3 coding sequence is TGTGCCAGCAGTACCTCTTTTAGCACAGATACGCAGTATTTT.

Only one count was recorded for this clone. This rearrangement joins TRBV27 to TRBJ2-1, with D perhaps TRBD1 or TRBD2 (5 bases each). Trimming removed 3 bases at V and 3 bases at J, with 15 bases between. The length of the CDR3 is 16 residues. Germline V CDR1 and CDR2: MNHEY, SMNVEV (reference sequence). The CDR3 protein is CASSFVGPRSYNEQFF. The CDR3 DNA is TGTGCCAGCAGTTTTGTGGGACCCCGAAGCTACAATGAGCAGTTCTTC.

The V call is TRBV5-1, the J call TRBJ2-5; D gene uncertain. V was cut by 1 base and J by 3 bases, with 13 bases left in between. Germline V CDR1 and CDR2: SGHRS, YFSETQ. The CDR3 consists of 15 residues. As DNA, the CDR3 is TGCGCCAGCAGCTTGCTCCGGCGGAACGAAGAGACCCAGTACTTC. This translates into CASSLLRRNEETQYF.

The chain has TRBV2 and TRBJ2-1, with D tentatively TRBD1 (5 bases). V lost 5 bases and J lost 3, with 11 bases in between. The CDR3 is 14 residues long. The germline gives CDR1 SNHLY, CDR2 FYNNEI. The CDR3: CASSNGQGYNEQFF. CDR3 nucleotide sequence: TGTGCCAGCAGTAATGGTCAGGGCTACAATGAGCAGTTCTTC. Full variable domain (remainder filled in from reference TRBV2 and TRBJ2-1): EPEVTQTPSHQVTQMGQEVILRCVPISNHLYFYWYRQILGQKVEFLVSFYNNEISEKSEIFDDQFSVERPDGSNFTLKIRSTKLEDSAMYFCASSNGQGYNEQFFGPGTRLTVL.

The chain has TRBV5-3 and TRBJ2-1; a weak D match, TRBD2 (5 bases). TRBV5-3 is recorded as an ORF, its role being uncertain. The CDR3 sequence is 12 residues long. Trimming cost V 8 bases and J 9 bases, with 15 bases left between them. The CDR3 loop reads CASSTEAVEQFF. The CDR3 DNA reads TGTGCCAGCAGCACGGAAGCGGTTGAGCAGTTCTTC.

The chain carries TRBV10-3 and TRBJ2-4, with D unresolved. Germline CDR1 reads ENHRY; CDR2 reads SYGVKD. This CDR3 region has 14 residues. V was shortened by 2 bases and J by 4 bases, with 9 bases between the two germline ends. The chain's CDR3 is CAISEPGEKNIQYF. Written as DNA, the CDR3 is TGTGCCATCAGTGAGCCCGGCGAGAAAAACATTCAGTACTTC.

The gene calls are TRBV21-1 and TRBJ1-5; the D call TRBD1 from the table was never checked on the DNA. TRBV21-1 is described as a pseudogene. This CDR3 is 14 amino acids long. The CDR3 nucleotides read TGTGCCAGCAGCAAGAGGGACAGGGGATGGGCCCAGCATTTT. It codes for CASSKRDRGWAQHF.

The J gene is TRBJ1-1, the V gene TRBV4-1; tentatively, D is TRBD1 (5 bases). CDR3 length equals 14 residues. The germline CDR1 and CDR2 sequences are MGHRA and YSYEKL. Deletions cut 1 base from V and 5 bases from J, with 11 bases between. CDR3 sequence: CASSQGGGVTEAFF. The DNA for the CDR3 is TGCGCCAGCAGCCAAGGTGGAGGGGTGACTGAAGCTTTCTTT.

The chain carries TRBV19 and TRBJ1-1, with D hard to call. CDR3 length: 15 amino acids. The germline V gene has CDR1 LNHDA and CDR2 SQIVND (reference sequence). V was cut by 7 bases and J by 0 bases, with 15 bases left in between. CDR3 protein: CASTLPAGMNTEAFF. DNA for the CDR3: TGTGCCAGTACCCTACCCGCGGGAATGAACACTGAAGCTTTCTTT.

V usage is TRBV29-1 and J usage is TRBJ2-7; D might be TRBD1 (5 bases). The CDR3 is 13 amino acids. Germline loops: CDR1 SQVTM, CDR2 ANQGSEA. The V and J ends lost 5 bases and 6 bases respectively, with 17 bases between them. CDR3 residues: CSVYRQGKLEQYF. CDR3 DNA: TGCAGCGTTTATCGGCAGGGTAAGCTCGAGCAGTACTTC.

This clone was detected only once. One junction end disagrees with the germline gene, perhaps due to a read error. The J gene is TRBJ2-5, the V gene TRBV7-7; 13 bases fit TRBD2. Germline assignment: CDR1 SSHAT and CDR2 FNYEAQ (reference sequence). CDR3 size: 16 residues. The CDR3 loop is CASSSGLAGRQETQYF. The CDR3 DNA is TGTGCTAGCAGCTCGGGACTAGCGGGAAGACAAGAGACCCAGTACTTC.

CDR3 loop: CASSLFRTQINTGELFF. CDR3 sequence (DNA): TGTGCCAGCAGTTTATTTCGGACCCAAATAAACACCGGGGAGCTGTTTTTT. The gene calls are TRBV28 and TRBJ2-2, with D hard to call. The germline V gene has CDR1 MDHEN and CDR2 SYDVKM. CDR3 length: 17 amino acids. Trimming took 1 base from V and 2 from J, leaving 14 bases between them.

This chain uses TRBV27 with TRBJ2-7; 11 positions match TRBD1. Per the germline V gene, CDR1 is MNHEY and CDR2 is SMNVEV (reference sequence). This CDR3 has 15 amino acids. V shed 3 bases and J 6 bases; nucleotides not matched to a gene: 7. CDR3 sequence: CASSFGTGGVSEQYF. The CDR3 DNA follows: TGTGCCAGCAGTTTTGGGACAGGGGGTGTGAGCGAGCAGTACTTC.

This chain connects TRBV11-3 to TRBJ2-1; the match to TRBD2 covers 7 bases. Germline CDR1 is SGHNT and CDR2 is YENEEA. This CDR3 comprises 13 residues. The J segment lost 6 bases and the V segment lost 4 bases, leaving 3 bases of the junction unmatched. Here the CDR3 reads CASSSGGFNEQFF. The DNA for the CDR3 is TGTGCCAGCAGCTCGGGAGGTTTCAATGAGCAGTTCTTC.

The V and J genes are TRBV19 and TRBJ2-1; TRBD2 agrees at 12 bases. CDR1 and CDR2 (germline): LNHDA, SQIVND (reference sequence). The CDR3 extends over 15 amino acids. With 7 bases clipped from V and 6 bases from J, the junction kept 7 bases outside the gene matches. The CDR3 is CASKELAGGSNEQFF. The CDR3 coding sequence is TGTGCCAGTAAGGAACTAGCGGGAGGATCCAATGAGCAGTTCTTC.

The V and J genes are TRBV28 and TRBJ2-7, with D possibly matching TRBD2 (5 bases). Germline CDR1 reads MDHEN; CDR2 reads SYDVKM. The V and J ends lost 7 bases and 2 bases respectively, with 9 bases between them. The CDR3 is 12 residues long. CDR3 amino acids: CASNTGTYEQYF. CDR3 DNA: TGTGCCAGCAATACGGGAACCTACGAGCAGTACTTC.

This chain links TRBV10-3 with TRBJ2-5, with a possible D match to TRBD2 (6 bases). CDR3 length: 15 residues. The germline CDR1 and CDR2 sequences are ENHRY and SYGVKD. V was clipped by 2 bases and J by 3 bases, with 13 bases between them. CDR3 sequence: CAISEDAGLKETQYF. CDR3 coding DNA: TGTGCCATCAGTGAGGATGCGGGGCTGAAAGAGACCCAGTACTTC.

The V gene is TRBV11-3, the J gene TRBJ1-1; D possibly corresponds to TRBD1 (5 bases). Deletions cut 5 bases from V and 6 bases from J, with 13 bases between. The CDR3 totals 13 residues. Germline CDR1 is SGHNT and CDR2 is YENEEA. The CDR3 here is CASSGGGASEAFF. CDR3 in DNA: TGTGCCAGCAGCGGAGGAGGGGCCTCTGAAGCTTTCTTT.

The rearrangement links TRBV21-1 to TRBJ2-7; TRBD1 is taken as the D call from the table, unchecked against the DNA. TRBV21-1 is a documented pseudogene. This CDR3 comprises 15 residues. Here the CDR3 reads CASSKLEQGCDEQYF. The CDR3 region has the DNA TGTGCCAGCAGCAAATTAGAACAGGGGTGCGACGAGCAGTACTTC.

The V gene is TRBV10-2, the J gene TRBJ1-2; D gene uncertain. The CDR3 runs to 13 residues. Trimming cost V 3 bases and J 4 bases, with 9 bases left between them. CDR1 is WSHSY and CDR2 is SAAADI in the germline V gene. The CDR3 coding sequence is TGCGCCAGCAGTGACCTGGGTTTCTATGGCTACACCTTC. This encodes CASSDLGFYGYTF.

The chain recombines TRBV7-6 with TRBJ1-2, with 7 bases aligning to TRBD1. The CDR3 runs to 18 residues. Trimming took 1 base from V and 1 from J; bases not matched to a gene: 12. Germline V lookup: CDR1 SGHVS, CDR2 FNYEAQ. The CDR3 spells CASSLGREEGQINYGYTF. In nucleotides, the CDR3 is TGTGCCAGCAGCTTAGGCCGGGAGGAGGGACAGATTAACTATGGCTACACCTTC.

The chain links TRBV5-5 to TRBJ2-2, with no clear D. V lost 0 bases and J lost 4, with 4 bases in between. The germline V gene has CDR1 SGHKS and CDR2 YYEKEE (reference sequence). This CDR3 has 13 residues. CDR3 residues: CASSLAITGELFF. The CDR3 DNA reads as TGTGCCAGCAGCTTGGCCATCACCGGGGAGCTGTTTTTT.

The chain combines TRBV19 with TRBJ2-7; TRBD2 might be the D (6 bases). The CDR3 covers 15 residues. Looked up from germline, CDR1 is LNHDA and CDR2 is SQIVND (reference sequence). The V end was cut by 5 bases, the J end by 0 bases, with 14 bases between. The CDR3, as DNA: TGTGCCAGTAGTCTCGTGGGACTCCCCTCCTACGAGCAGTACTTC. Amino acid sequence: CASSLVGLPSYEQYF.

The V call is TRBV6-5, the J call TRBJ2-7, with D uncertain. This CDR3 contains 14 residues. Trimming cost V 2 bases and J 7 bases, with 15 bases left between them. Per the germline V gene, CDR1 is MNHEY and CDR2 is SVGAGI. CDR3: CASSYGSSNLEQYF. Here the CDR3 DNA reads TGTGCCAGCAGTTACGGGTCGTCCAATCTGGAGCAGTACTTC.

The V and J genes are TRBV7-9 and TRBJ1-5; D may be TRBD1 (6 bases). Germline lookup yields CDR1 SEHNR and CDR2 FQNEAQ (reference sequence). The CDR3 is 15 amino acids. Deletions cut 1 base from V and 5 bases from J, with 12 bases between. CDR3 sequence reads: CASSLGGAGYQPQHF. CDR3 nucleotide sequence: TGTGCCAGCAGCTTAGGGGGGGCAGGGTATCAGCCCCAGCATTTT.

V is TRBV27 and J is TRBJ1-1; TRBD1 matches 7 bases. The germline V gene encodes CDR1 MNHEY and CDR2 SMNVEV (reference sequence). Trimming cost V 8 bases and J 0 bases; bases outside gene matches: 3. The CDR3 has 13 residues. CDR3 in DNA: TGTGCCAGCTACAGGGGTCTGAACACTGAAGCTTTCTTT. This gives the protein CASYRGLNTEAFF.

The gene calls are TRBV7-9 and TRBJ2-7, with D possibly matching TRBD2 (6 bases). Deletions cut 1 base from V and 0 bases from J, with 16 bases between. This CDR3 comprises 17 residues. Germline CDR1 and CDR2: SEHNR and FQNEAQ (reference sequence). CDR3 in amino acids: CASSLDGTGTRSYEQYF. CDR3 sequence (DNA): TGTGCCAGCAGCTTAGACGGTACCGGGACTCGCTCCTACGAGCAGTACTTC.

The gene calls are TRBV7-9 and TRBJ1-4, with D possibly being TRBD1 (5 bases). With 1 base removed from V and 8 bases from J, the gap between germline ends came to 20 bases. Per the germline V gene, CDR1 is SEHNR and CDR2 is FQNEAQ (reference sequence). This CDR3 spans 17 amino acids. Here the CDR3 reads CASSLVGQESLGEKLFF. CDR3 nucleotide sequence: TGTGCCAGCAGCTTAGTTGGACAAGAATCCTTGGGCGAAAAACTGTTTTTT.

This clone was detected only once. The chain employs TRBV10-2 and TRBJ2-7; D call uncertain. Trimming shortened V by 6 bases and J by 3 bases, and 15 bases separated the two germline ends. This CDR3 spans 14 amino acids. Germline-derived CDR1 and CDR2 are WSHSY and SAAADI. For the CDR3, the DNA is TGCGCCAGCAGAAATTACGACGTGAGCTACGAGCAGTACTTC. Amino acid sequence: CASRNYDVSYEQYF.